This T cell receptor beta chain was profiled in a study of Graves' ophthalmopathy and Graves' hyperthyroidism. Amplification from RNA transcripts yielded the TCR beta CDR3 regions. First-round RT-PCR employed HTBI primers, with a second-round multiplex PCR after it. TCRdb re-called the multiplex PCR reads with MiXCR, one entry per CDR3 protein. The sample shows almost 750,000 distinct CDR3 sequences, 35% to 50% of them seen only once. There are many counts of this clonotype. Germline assignment: CDR1 ENHRY and CDR2 SYGVKD. The CDR3 covers 14 residues. V lost 0 bases to trimming and J lost 4 bases, with 9 bases between them.

The clonotype was recovered from an adult man with Graves' ophthalmopathy. The chain uses TRBV10-3 and TRBJ1-2; D not certain. The sequenced material came from peripheral blood. The CDR3 protein is CAISESVQAYGYTF. CDR3 in DNA: TGTGCCATCAGTGAGTCCGTTCAGGCCTATGGCTACACCTTC.